Shown below are 6 T cell receptor beta chains from a single sample sequenced in a study of cytomegalovirus exposure and HLA in healthy donors (dated by TCRdb to 2017 to 2019). The receptor library was made with the immunoSEQ multiplex PCR assay. A mixture of 60 forward primers for TCR Vbeta segments and 13 reverse primers for TCR Jbeta segments was used in the multiplex PCR. TCRdb took this table from immuneACCESS and kept in-frame rearrangements with V and J called. Such tables lack part of the clones; where checked against another copy, unresolved V genes explain under half of the gap, and the rest is unexplained. The sample table lists 170,000 or so clones, about four fifths of them with a count of one. The ten most abundant clones make up 1.6% of the sample. Sequencing input: PBMCs. These receptors came from a man in his forties or fifties in good health and CMV-seronegative.

The rearrangement joins TRBV29-1 to TRBJ2-5; the match to TRBD1 covers 7 bases. The tail of the sequence fits TRBJ2-7 better, so the J call may be wrong. In germline, CDR1 is SQVTM, CDR2 ANQGSEA. There are 13 residues in the CDR3. CDR3 nucleotides: TGCAGCGTTTCGGGGCAGGGGGCCTACGAGCAGTACTTC. Protein sequence: CSVSGQGAYEQYF.

The rearrangement links TRBV7-9 to TRBJ2-7, with a tentative D call TRBD2 (5 bases). V was shortened by 5 bases and J by 5 bases, with 13 bases between the two germline ends. The CDR3 has 13 residues. The germline V gene encodes CDR1 SEHNR and CDR2 FQNEAQ (reference sequence). In DNA form, the CDR3 reads TGTGCCAGCAGCCCCGAGCCGGGGAACGAGCAGTACTTC. Translation: CASSPEPGNEQYF.

This clone was counted only a few times. V usage is TRBV19 and J usage is TRBJ1-1; D is unresolved. The CDR3 consists of 14 residues. Germline V gene data show CDR1 as LNHDA and CDR2 as SQIVND (reference sequence). The V end was cut by 6 bases, the J end by 1 base, with 12 bases between. The CDR3 DNA follows: TGTGCCAGTAGCAACCGACGGGGGAACACTGAAGCTTTCTTT. Its translation: CASSNRRGNTEAFF.

The table lists this clone with a count of one. DNA of the CDR3: TGTGCCAGCAGCGCCGGGAGGAGGAGTACTAACGAGCAGTACTTC. This encodes CASSAGRRSTNEQYF. The rearrangement links TRBV9 to TRBJ2-7, with 7 positions matching TRBD2. The trim removed 3 bases at V and 5 bases at J, leaving 11 bases unmatched. Germline V gives CDR1 SGDLS, CDR2 YYNGEE. The CDR3 sequence is 15 residues long.

J is TRBJ2-1 and V is TRBV27; D uncertain. CDR1 MNHEY and CDR2 SMNVEV come from the germline V gene (reference sequence). V was clipped by 2 bases and J by 3 bases, with 5 bases between them. CDR3 length: 13 residues. The CDR3 is CASSLGVYNEQFF. The CDR3 nucleotides read TGTGCCAGCAGTTTAGGAGTCTACAATGAGCAGTTCTTC.

The rearrangement uses TRBV6-1 and TRBJ1-1; TRBD1 agrees at 7 bases. The CDR3 is 15 amino acids. CDR1 and CDR2 from the germline V gene are MNHNS and SASEGT. Unmatched junction bases numbered 9, after V lost 4 bases and J lost 4 bases. The CDR3 is CASSVDTGVGTEAFF. DNA for the CDR3: TGTGCCAGCAGTGTTGATACAGGGGTTGGCACTGAAGCTTTCTTT.